This T cell receptor beta chain was recorded in a study of cytomegalovirus exposure and HLA in healthy donors. The CDR3 totals 16 residues. It was with 60 Vbeta and 13 Jbeta primers that the PCR ran. Only in-frame clones appear in the TCRdb table, and some are missing; sequencing was by immunoSEQ multiplex PCR. The data show some 170,000 clones, 71% seen once. Sequenced material: PBMCs. The genes are TRBV12-2 and TRBJ2-7; the table gives TRBD2 as D, unverified against the DNA. TRBV12-2 is designated a pseudogene. This clonotype was sampled from a woman aged 25 to 39 in good health and CMV-seronegative. CDR3 sequence: CASRRKGLAKIDGQYF. The DNA for the CDR3 is TGTGCAAGTCGCCGGAAGGGACTAGCGAAAATCGACGGGCAGTACTTC.